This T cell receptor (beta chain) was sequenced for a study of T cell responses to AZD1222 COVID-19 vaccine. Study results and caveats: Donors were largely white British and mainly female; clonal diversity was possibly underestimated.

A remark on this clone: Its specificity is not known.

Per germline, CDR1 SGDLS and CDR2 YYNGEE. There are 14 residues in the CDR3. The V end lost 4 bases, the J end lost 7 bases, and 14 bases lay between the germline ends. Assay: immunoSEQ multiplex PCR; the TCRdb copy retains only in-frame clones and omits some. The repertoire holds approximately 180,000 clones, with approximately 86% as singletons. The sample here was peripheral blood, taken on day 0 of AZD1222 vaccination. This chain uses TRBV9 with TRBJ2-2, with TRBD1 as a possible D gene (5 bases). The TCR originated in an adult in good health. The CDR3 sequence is CASSLAGLVGELFF. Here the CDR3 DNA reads TGTGCCAGCAGCCTGGCAGGGTTGGTCGGGGAGCTGTTTTTT.